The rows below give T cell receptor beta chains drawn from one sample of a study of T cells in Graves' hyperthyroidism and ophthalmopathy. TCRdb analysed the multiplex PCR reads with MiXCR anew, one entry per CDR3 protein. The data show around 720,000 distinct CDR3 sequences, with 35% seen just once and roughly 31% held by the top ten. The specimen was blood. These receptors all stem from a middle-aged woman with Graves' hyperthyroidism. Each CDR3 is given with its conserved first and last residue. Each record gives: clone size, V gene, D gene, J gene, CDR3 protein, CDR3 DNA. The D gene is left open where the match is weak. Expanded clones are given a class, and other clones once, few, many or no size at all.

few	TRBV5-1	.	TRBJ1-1	CASTYQGRLWGTEAFF	TGCGCCAGCACCTACCAGGGGCGACTCTGGGGAACTGAAGCTTTCTTT
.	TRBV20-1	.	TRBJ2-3	CSATSGLSTDTQYF	TGCAGTGCTACTTCGGGCCTTAGCACAGATACGCAGTATTTT
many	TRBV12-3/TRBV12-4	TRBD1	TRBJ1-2	CASANTGTGYGYTF	TGTGCCAGCGCGAACACGGGGACAGGGTATGGCTACACCTTC
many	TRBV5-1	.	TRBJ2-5	CASRDNYQETQYF	TGCGCCAGCAGGGACAACTACCAAGAGACCCAGTACTTC
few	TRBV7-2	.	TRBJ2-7	CASSTEPDYSSYEQYF	TGTGCCAGCAGCACCGAACCCGACTACAGCTCCTACGAGCAGTACTTC
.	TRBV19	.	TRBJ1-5	CASSVGDTYQPQHF	TGTGCCAGTAGTGTAGGGGACACTTATCAGCCCCAGCATTTT
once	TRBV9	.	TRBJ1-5	CASSVGHRNQPQHF	TGTGCCAGCAGCGTAGGCCATCGCAATCAGCCCCAGCATTTT
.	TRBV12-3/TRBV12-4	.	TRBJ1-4	CASSLVRSKNEKLFF	TGTGCCAGCAGTTTAGTTCGATCGAAAAATGAAAAACTGTTTTTT
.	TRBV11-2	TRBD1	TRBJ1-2	CASSLRQGPPYYGYTF	TGTGCCAGCAGCCTCCGACAGGGCCCTCCATACTATGGCTACACCTTC
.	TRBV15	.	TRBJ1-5	CATSSEVVGNQPQHF	TGTGCCACCAGCAGTGAGGTGGTGGGCAATCAGCCCCAGCATTTT
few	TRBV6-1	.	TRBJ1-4	CASSDDRTNEKLFF	TGTGCCAGCAGTGATGACAGGACTAATGAAAAACTGTTTTTT
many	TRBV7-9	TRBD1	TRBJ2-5	CASSFPNWGQQETQYF	TGTGCCAGCAGTTTCCCAAATTGGGGACAGCAAGAGACCCAGTACTTC
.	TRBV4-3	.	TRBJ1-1	CASSQDARGNEAFF	TGCGCCAGCAGCCAAGATGCGAGGGGTAATGAAGCTTTCTTT
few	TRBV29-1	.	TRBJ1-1	CSVGVLLFNTEAFF	TGCAGCGTTGGGGTGCTCTTATTCAACACTGAAGCTTTCTTT
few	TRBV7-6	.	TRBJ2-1	CASSQDFPSYNEQFF	TGTGCCAGCAGCCAGGACTTTCCCTCCTACAATGAGCAGTTCTTC
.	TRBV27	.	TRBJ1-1	CASNGRVGTEAFF	TGTGCCAGCAACGGGAGGGTGGGAACTGAAGCTTTCTTT